These 14 T cell receptor beta chains were sequenced from one sample in a study of vaccination and CD4 T cells after COVID-19. Using its own MiXCR run on the PCR reads, TCRdb lists one record per CDR3 protein. The sample holds roughly 19,000 distinct CDR3 sequences, about 60% seen once. Here the sequenced sample was CD4+ T cells from blood, taken after SARS-CoV-2 vaccination. The source of these receptors is a human donor who had recovered from COVID-19.

This clonotype has only a few counts. The chain joins TRBV7-2 to TRBJ2-5, with TRBD2 as a possible D gene (6 bases). V lost 1 base and J 5 bases, leaving 11 bases between the germline ends. This CDR3 region has 14 residues. From germline, CDR1 is SGHTA and CDR2 FQGNSA. The CDR3 DNA follows: TGTGCCAGCAGCTTAGTCGGGGGTTACGAGACCCAGTACTTC. Amino acids: CASSLVGGYETQYF.

A few counts support this clonotype. The rearrangement uses TRBV12-3 or TRBV12-4 and TRBJ2-4; 9 bases agree with TRBD2. The CDR3 is 15 residues long. The trim removed 2 bases at V and 7 bases at J, leaving 6 bases unmatched. CDR3 in amino acids: CASSLTWTSENIQYF. The CDR3 DNA reads TGTGCCAGCAGTTTAACATGGACTAGCGAGAACATTCAGTACTTC.

This clonotype was picked up a small number of times. The J gene is TRBJ2-1, the V gene TRBV7-6; D gene uncertain. The V end was cut by 5 bases, the J end by 11 bases, with 10 bases between. There are 11 residues in the CDR3. Germline lookup yields CDR1 SGHVS and CDR2 FNYEAQ. The CDR3 protein is CASSPGSKQFF. CDR3 coding DNA: TGTGCCAGCAGCCCAGGATCCAAGCAGTTCTTC.

The V call is TRBV5-1, the J call TRBJ1-1; D ambiguous. Trimming pared 3 bases from V and 1 base from J, leaving 13 bases between. The CDR3 runs to 15 residues. In germline, CDR1 is SGHRS, CDR2 YFSETQ. The CDR3 reads CASSSQPAGNTEAFF. Here the CDR3 DNA reads TGCGCCAGCAGCTCGCAACCTGCAGGGAACACTGAAGCTTTCTTT.

This sequence joins TRBV20-1 and TRBJ2-5, with TRBD1 identical over 9 bases. V shed 4 bases and J 4 bases; nucleotides not matched to a gene: 4. There are 13 residues in the CDR3. CDR1 DFQATT and CDR2 SNEGSKA come from the germline V gene (reference sequence). The CDR3 DNA sequence: TGCAGTGCTACGGACAGGGGCCGAGAGACCCAGTACTTC. It specifies CSATDRGRETQYF.

This chain uses TRBV6-2 or TRBV6-3 with TRBJ2-1, with 8 bases lining up with TRBD2. J was trimmed by 4 bases and V by 6 bases; bases with no gene match: 11. Germline V gene lookup returns CDR1 MNHEY and CDR2 SVGEGT. CDR3 length equals 16 residues. As DNA, the CDR3 is TGTGCCAGCAGCCCTTTAGCGGGGAAGGGGTACAATGAGCAGTTCTTC. It specifies CASSPLAGKGYNEQFF.

The V gene is TRBV7-8, the J gene TRBJ1-5, with 7 bases that match TRBD1. This CDR3 contains 14 residues. Trimming at V came to 5 bases and at J to 3 bases, leaving 4 bases not matched to a gene. CDR1 is SGHVS, CDR2 FQNEAQ, per germline. In DNA, the CDR3 is TGTGCCAGCAGCGTGCAGGGGGTCAATCAGCCCCAGCATTTT. Encoded protein: CASSVQGVNQPQHF.

This chain links TRBV5-1 with TRBJ2-5; 10 bases are shared with TRBD2. Trimming took 2 bases from V and 4 from J; bases not matched to a gene: 14. The germline gives CDR1 SGHRS, CDR2 YFSETQ. The CDR3 is 18 amino acids. The CDR3 is CASSLSLAGEIGGETQYF. CDR3 DNA sequence: TGCGCCAGCAGCTTAAGTCTAGCGGGAGAAATTGGGGGAGAGACCCAGTACTTC.

The chain is built from TRBV6-1 and TRBJ1-2; TRBD1 is a possible D gene (5 bases). Germline V CDR1 and CDR2: MNHNS, SASEGT. The V end was cut by 11 bases, the J end by 5 bases, with 18 bases between. The CDR3 contains 13 residues. CDR3 sequence (DNA): TGTGCCTGCATCCCCAGGGAGGGTTATGGCTACACCTTC. Translating it yields CACIPREGYGYTF.

V is TRBV28 and J is TRBJ2-7; D is unresolved. Germline CDR1 and CDR2: MDHEN and SYDVKM. Trimming took off 5 bases at V and 0 bases at J, with 17 bases between the two ends. The CDR3 extends over 16 amino acids. CDR3 loop: CASSPGPGGSSYEQYF. CDR3 bases: TGTGCCAGCAGTCCTGGACCCGGCGGTAGCTCCTACGAGCAGTACTTC.

This rearrangement joins TRBV28 to TRBJ1-5, with TRBD1 as a possible D gene (6 bases). The CDR3 spans 16 residues. V was pared by 5 bases and J by 2 bases, with 16 bases between. Germline CDR1 MDHEN, CDR2 SYDVKM. CDR3 residues: CASSPEGGAGNQPQHF. The CDR3 region has the DNA TGTGCCAGCAGTCCCGAAGGGGGGGCCGGCAATCAGCCCCAGCATTTT.

V gene TRBV28 combines with J gene TRBJ1-2; TRBD1 matches at 7 bases. Germline values: CDR1 MDHEN, CDR2 SYDVKM. The CDR3 runs 11 residues. V was pared by 6 bases and J by 5 bases, with 0 bases of the junction left unmatched. Here the CDR3 reads CASRTGYGYTF. CDR3 DNA: TGTGCCAGCAGGACAGGGTATGGCTACACCTTC.

The chain couples TRBV2 to TRBJ1-2, with a tentative D call TRBD1 (6 bases). The V and J ends lost 7 bases and 0 bases respectively, with 12 bases between them. The CDR3 consists of 14 residues. Germline CDR1 and CDR2: SNHLY and FYNNEI. CDR3 coding DNA: TGTGCCAGCAACCCCTGGGGGCCTAACTATGGCTACACCTTC. This codes for CASNPWGPNYGYTF.

The chain carries TRBV15 and TRBJ2-2; weak D call: TRBD1 (6 bases). CDR1 and CDR2 (germline): LNHNV, YYDKDF (reference sequence). The CDR3 covers 17 residues. V lost 3 bases to trimming and J lost 3 bases, with 17 bases between them. This CDR3 reads CATSSKIRDNYTGELFF. The CDR3 DNA follows: TGTGCCACCAGCAGTAAAATCCGGGACAACTACACCGGGGAGCTGTTTTTT.